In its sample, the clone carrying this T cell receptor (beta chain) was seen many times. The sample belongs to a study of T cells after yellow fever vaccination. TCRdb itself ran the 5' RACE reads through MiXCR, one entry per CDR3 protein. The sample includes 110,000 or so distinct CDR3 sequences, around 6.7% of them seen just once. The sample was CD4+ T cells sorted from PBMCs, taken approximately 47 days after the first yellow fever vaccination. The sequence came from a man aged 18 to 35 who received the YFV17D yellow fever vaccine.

The CDR3 sequence: CSGKPRGGLSYNEQFF. As DNA, the CDR3 is TGCAGTGGGAAACCGCGGGGGGGCCTCTCCTACAATGAGCAGTTCTTC. This chain links TRBV20-1 with TRBJ2-1, with 9 nucleotides matching TRBD2. The CDR3 spans 16 residues. Germline-derived CDR1 and CDR2 are DFQATT and SNEGSKA (reference sequence). V was pared by 7 bases and J by 0 bases, with 10 bases of the junction left unmatched.